The rows below give T cell receptor beta chains drawn from one sample of a study of OX40 agonist ivuxolimab in advanced cancers. Sequencing was performed with immunoSEQ multiplex PCR; in TCRdb, only in-frame clones are kept and a portion is missing. The sample includes under 20,000 clones, over 70% of them seen just once. The material sequenced was CD4+ or CD8+ T cells sorted from blood, taken in a trial of the OX40 agonist ivuxolimab. Receptors were obtained from an adult with an advanced solid tumor such as melanoma, head and neck, liver or kidney cancer. CDR3s leave out the opening cysteine and the closing phenylalanine or tryptophan.

>TRBV6-4
ASSDLQGNYGYT
>TRBV7-5
ARSLPPTSGGAVSTDTQY
>TRBV15
ATSRERGTSEH
>TRBV27
ASSLSFGQKTEAF
>TRBV28
ASSNRGLNSPLH
>TRBV4-2
ASSQDQTKYNEQF
>TRBV11-2
ASSLQDRGPYEQY
>TRBV7-2
ASSFWGRGAFYNEQF
>TRBV5-6
ASSLIFGTGGSYNEQF
>TRBV18
ASSPLDRGYEQY
>TRBV29-1
SSRQEKNYGYT
>TRBV7-9
ASSAQSKLYGYT
>TRBV28
ASSYEVVETQY
>TRBV7-3
ASSSVPSSYNEQF
>TRBV9
ASSVDGQGDEQY
>TRBV5-6
ASSQIGQRNIQY
>TRBV27
ASSLSRAGKNIQY
>TRBV9
ASSVVSSAPEAF
>TRBV10-3
AISEDRVGGSYNSPLH
>TRBV7-8
ASSPVWGGDSSYEQY
>TRBV19
ASTSYEGGNGYT
>TRBV2
ASSDSARAHTEAF
>TRBV4-1
ASSQDPLTHYEQY
>TRBV9
ASSVGPGNTEAF
>TRBV4-1
ASSRVAGTYNEQF
>TRBV5-1
ASSFGDYEQY
>TRBV6-1
ASNSGRANEQF
>TRBV5-6
ASSLLPANTGELF
>TRBV27
ASRSSYEQY
>TRBV6-5
ASSYIQGHEQY
>TRBV5-1
ASSFQGWTEAF
>TRBV11-1
ASSLIFGTGGSYNEQF
>TRBV29-1
SVEAEGAYEQY
>TRBV13
ASSLVSGQTQY
>TRBV11-1
ASSLGSGTQY
>TRBV5-1
ASSFTYFYEQY
>TRBV27
ASSFVSGGNEKLF
>TRBV23-1
ASSRAGTNKGQVNTEAF
>TRBV28
ASSFYQNTEAF
>TRBV6-5
ASSYNYQETQY
>TRBV15
ATSLGETYEQY
>TRBV7-8
ASSYPDPYGYT
>TRBV4-3
ASSRARGPNEKLF
>TRBV7-9
ASRHDRGDTQY
>TRBV6-5
ASSPAGPNTGELF
>TRBV11-2
ASSPSREWGAGELF
>TRBV11-3
ASSLVMGQGLATNEKLF
>TRBV27
ASSFGTGGFNEQY
>TRBV2
ASSYLEAF
>TRBV19
ASSKMASTGVDGYT
>TRBV5-4
ASSANDYEQY
>TRBV9
ASSLEGSNYGYT
>TRBV5-6
ASSLGDDQPQH